These T cell receptor beta chains were read from a single sample in a study of regulatory T cells in long-lasting Graves disease. TCRdb redid the calling of the multiplex PCR reads with MiXCR, one entry per CDR3 protein. The sample holds approximately 560,000 distinct CDR3 sequences, 15% to 20% seen once. These records were also assigned to another study, of T cells in Graves' hyperthyroidism and ophthalmopathy.

Specimen: peripheral blood mononuclear cells (PBMCs), collected at new diagnosis, from a patient treated with antithyroid drugs. These receptor sequences come from a man younger than 35 with Graves disease. Both conserved end residues are part of each CDR3. A D gene is named only where the DNA matches it firmly. Size is omitted from some rows. Given values are once, few, many or a class for expanded clones.

d_gene: .
len: 15
abundance: many
v_gene: TRBV5-1
j_gene: TRBJ2-3
CDR3aa: CASSLERLSTDTQYF
CDR3nt: TGCGCCAGCAGCTTGGAGCGTTTGAGCACAGATACGCAGTATTTT

d_gene: .
len: 13
abundance: many
v_gene: TRBV30
j_gene: TRBJ1-2
CDR3aa: CAWSTGLGLGYTF
CDR3nt: TGTGCCTGGAGTACGGGACTGGGTCTTGGCTACACCTTC

d_gene: TRBD1
len: 14
abundance: many
v_gene: TRBV29-1
j_gene: TRBJ2-7
CDR3aa: CSVETGQGAHEQYF
CDR3nt: TGCAGCGTCGAAACGGGACAGGGAGCCCACGAGCAGTACTTC

d_gene: .
len: 15
abundance: few
v_gene: TRBV27
j_gene: TRBJ2-4
CDR3aa: CASSFGVLAKNIQYF
CDR3nt: TGTGCCAGCAGTTTTGGAGTTTTAGCCAAAAACATTCAGTACTTC

d_gene: TRBD2
len: 14
abundance: many
v_gene: TRBV12-3/TRBV12-4
j_gene: TRBJ2-1
CDR3aa: CASSFSGGRGEQFF
CDR3nt: TGTGCCAGCAGTTTTAGCGGGGGAAGGGGTGAGCAGTTCTTC

d_gene: .
len: 13
abundance: .
v_gene: TRBV7-9
j_gene: TRBJ2-1
CDR3aa: CASTRDLDNEQFF
CDR3nt: TGTGCCAGCACCAGGGACCTAGACAATGAGCAGTTCTTC

d_gene: TRBD1
len: 13
abundance: .
v_gene: TRBV20-1
j_gene: TRBJ2-7
CDR3aa: CSGTPGQGWEQYF
CDR3nt: TGCAGTGGTACTCCGGGACAGGGGTGGGAGCAGTACTTC

d_gene: TRBD2
len: 17
abundance: many
v_gene: TRBV29-1
j_gene: TRBJ2-3
CDR3aa: CSVSGLAGEPAIDTQYF
CDR3nt: TGCAGCGTTTCGGGACTAGCGGGAGAGCCGGCTATAGATACGCAGTATTTT

d_gene: TRBD2
len: 16
abundance: many
v_gene: TRBV11-2
j_gene: TRBJ2-3
CDR3aa: CASSLGGTSGRMTQYF
CDR3nt: TGTGCCAGCAGCTTAGGGGGGACTAGCGGGAGAATGACGCAGTATTTT

d_gene: TRBD2
len: 16
abundance: .
v_gene: TRBV20-1
j_gene: TRBJ2-1
CDR3aa: CSARDTLGLVRNEQFF
CDR3nt: TGCAGTGCTAGAGATACGTTGGGACTAGTCAGGAATGAGCAGTTCTTC

d_gene: TRBD1
len: 16
abundance: .
v_gene: TRBV24-1
j_gene: TRBJ2-5
CDR3aa: CATSDLPQGRRETQYF
CDR3nt: TGTGCCACCAGTGATTTGCCACAGGGGCGGCGAGAGACCCAGTACTTC

d_gene: .
len: 14
abundance: .
v_gene: TRBV7-9
j_gene: TRBJ2-7
CDR3aa: CASSLLRGAGEQYF
CDR3nt: TGTGCCAGCAGCTTATTAAGAGGGGCGGGGGAGCAGTACTTC

d_gene: .
len: 15
abundance: .
v_gene: TRBV5-1
j_gene: TRBJ2-7
CDR3aa: CASSLDAGHHYEQYF
CDR3nt: TGCGCCAGCAGCTTGGATGCGGGACACCACTACGAGCAGTACTTC

d_gene: .
len: 15
abundance: many
v_gene: TRBV30
j_gene: TRBJ2-3
CDR3aa: CAWSRSGFTTDTQYF
CDR3nt: TGTGCCTGGAGTCGTAGCGGTTTTACCACAGATACGCAGTATTTT

d_gene: .
len: 16
abundance: .
v_gene: TRBV7-9
j_gene: TRBJ2-1
CDR3aa: CASSPEPGSSYNEQFF
CDR3nt: TGTGCCAGCAGCCCAGAACCGGGTAGCTCCTACAATGAGCAGTTCTTC

d_gene: TRBD2
len: 16
abundance: many
v_gene: TRBV7-9
j_gene: TRBJ2-1
CDR3aa: CASSLGAGLAVNEQFF
CDR3nt: TGTGCCAGCAGCTTAGGGGCGGGACTAGCGGTCAATGAGCAGTTCTTC

d_gene: .
len: 14
abundance: many
v_gene: TRBV5-1
j_gene: TRBJ2-3
CDR3aa: CASSLEMGTDTQYF
CDR3nt: TGCGCCAGCAGCTTGGAGATGGGGACAGATACGCAGTATTTT

d_gene: .
len: 16
abundance: .
v_gene: TRBV7-3
j_gene: TRBJ2-7
CDR3aa: CASSSQTNGSPHEQYF
CDR3nt: TGTGCCAGCAGCTCCCAAACTAACGGGAGCCCCCACGAGCAGTACTTC

d_gene: TRBD2
len: 12
abundance: many
v_gene: TRBV13
j_gene: TRBJ2-3
CDR3aa: CASSQTSGVQYF
CDR3nt: TGTGCCAGCAGCCAGACTAGCGGGGTCCAGTATTTT

d_gene: TRBD2
len: 17
abundance: few
v_gene: TRBV6-2/TRBV6-3
j_gene: TRBJ2-1
CDR3aa: CASSPPIGGGSYNEQFF
CDR3nt: TGTGCCAGCAGCCCCCCGATTGGGGGGGGCTCCTACAATGAGCAGTTCTTC

d_gene: .
len: 13
abundance: .
v_gene: TRBV13
j_gene: TRBJ2-1
CDR3aa: CASSFGQAYEQFF
CDR3nt: TGTGCCAGCAGCTTCGGACAAGCTTACGAGCAGTTCTTC

d_gene: TRBD2
len: 16
abundance: .
v_gene: TRBV5-1
j_gene: TRBJ2-1
CDR3aa: CASSTGLAELYNEQFF
CDR3nt: TGCGCCAGCAGCACGGGACTAGCGGAACTCTACAATGAGCAGTTCTTC

d_gene: .
len: 19
abundance: .
v_gene: TRBV16
j_gene: TRBJ1-1
CDR3aa: CASSPLYRAGAGLGTEAFF
CDR3nt: TGTGCCAGCAGCCCCCTATATCGGGCAGGGGCAGGTTTGGGCACTGAAGCTTTCTTT

d_gene: .
len: 16
abundance: few
v_gene: TRBV11-2
j_gene: TRBJ2-2
CDR3aa: CASSLRSSGLIGELFF
CDR3nt: TGTGCCAGCAGCTTAAGATCAAGCGGTTTAATCGGGGAGCTGTTTTTT